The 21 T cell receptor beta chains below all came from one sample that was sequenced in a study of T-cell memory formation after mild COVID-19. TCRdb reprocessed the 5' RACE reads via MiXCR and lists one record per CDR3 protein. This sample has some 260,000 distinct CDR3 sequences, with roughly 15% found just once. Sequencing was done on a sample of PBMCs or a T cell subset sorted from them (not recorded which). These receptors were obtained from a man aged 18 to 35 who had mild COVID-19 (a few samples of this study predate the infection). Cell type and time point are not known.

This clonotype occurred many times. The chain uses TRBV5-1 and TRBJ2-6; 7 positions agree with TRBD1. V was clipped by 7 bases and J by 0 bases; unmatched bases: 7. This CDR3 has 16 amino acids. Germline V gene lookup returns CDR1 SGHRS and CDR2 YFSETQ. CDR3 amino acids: CASDRDGTSGANVLTF. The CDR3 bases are TGCGCCAGCGACAGGGACGGGACCTCTGGGGCCAACGTCCTGACTTTC.

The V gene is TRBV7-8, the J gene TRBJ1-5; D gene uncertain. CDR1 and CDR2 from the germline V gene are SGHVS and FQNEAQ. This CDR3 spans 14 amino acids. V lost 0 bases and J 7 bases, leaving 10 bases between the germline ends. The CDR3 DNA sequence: TGTGCCAGCAGCTTAGCCCAAAAGGTCCAGCCCCAGCATTTT. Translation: CASSLAQKVQPQHF. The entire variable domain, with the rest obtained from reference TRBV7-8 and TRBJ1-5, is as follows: GAGVSQSPRYKVAKRGQDVALRCDPISGHVSLFWYQQALGQGPEFLTYFQNEAQLDKSGLPSDRFFAERPEGSVSTLKIQRTQQEDSAVYLCASSLAQKVQPQHFGDGTRLSIL.

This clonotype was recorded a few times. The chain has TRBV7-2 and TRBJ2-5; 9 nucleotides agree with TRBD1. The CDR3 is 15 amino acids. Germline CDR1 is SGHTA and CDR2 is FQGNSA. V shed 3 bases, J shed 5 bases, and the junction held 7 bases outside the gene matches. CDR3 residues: CASSFGTGRDETQYF. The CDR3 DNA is TGTGCCAGCAGCTTTGGGACAGGGAGGGATGAGACCCAGTACTTC.

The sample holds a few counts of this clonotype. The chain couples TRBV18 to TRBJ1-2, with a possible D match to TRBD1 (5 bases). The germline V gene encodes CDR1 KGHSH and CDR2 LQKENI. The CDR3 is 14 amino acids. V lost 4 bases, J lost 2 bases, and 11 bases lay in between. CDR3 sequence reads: CASSQGRGNYGYTF. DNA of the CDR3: TGTGCCAGCTCACAGGGAAGGGGAAACTATGGCTACACCTTC. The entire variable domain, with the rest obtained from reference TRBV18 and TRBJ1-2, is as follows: NAGVMQNPRHLVRRRGQEARLRCSPMKGHSHVYWYRQLPEEGLKFMVYLQKENIIDESGMPKERFSAEFPKEGPSILRIQQVVRGDSAAYFCASSQGRGNYGYTFGSGTRLTVV.

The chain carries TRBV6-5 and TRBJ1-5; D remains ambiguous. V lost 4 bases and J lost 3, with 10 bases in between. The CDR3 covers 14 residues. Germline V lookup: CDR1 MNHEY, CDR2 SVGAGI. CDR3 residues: CASSFISVNQPQHF. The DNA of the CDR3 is TGTGCCAGCAGTTTTATCTCGGTCAATCAGCCCCAGCATTTT.

The CDR3 region is CASSLPSGQGNYGYTF. DNA for the CDR3: TGCGCCAGCAGCTTGCCCTCCGGACAGGGGAACTATGGCTACACCTTC. The rearrangement links TRBV5-1 to TRBJ1-2; TRBD1 matches at 9 bases. Germline CDR1 is SGHRS and CDR2 is YFSETQ. The CDR3 is 16 amino acids. Trimming cost V 1 base and J 2 bases; bases outside gene matches: 6.

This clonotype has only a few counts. Here the CDR3 reads CASSYSNSGPFTDTQYF. The CDR3 region has the DNA TGTGCCAGCAGTTACTCGAATTCTGGACCGTTCACAGATACGCAGTATTTT. The chain links TRBV6-5 to TRBJ2-3; D uncertain. Trimming removed 0 bases at V and 2 bases at J, with 15 bases between. The CDR3 is 17 residues long. The germline V gene has CDR1 MNHEY and CDR2 SVGAGI.

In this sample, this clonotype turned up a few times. The CDR3 is CASRVGWGEQFF. CDR3 DNA: TGTGCCAGCAGGGTGGGTTGGGGTGAGCAGTTCTTC. The V call is TRBV28, the J call TRBJ2-1; no clear D. The V and J ends lost 6 bases and 9 bases respectively, with 12 bases between them. CDR3 length: 12 amino acids. Germline CDR1 MDHEN, CDR2 SYDVKM. Complete variable domain (other parts from reference TRBV28 and TRBJ2-1): DVKVTQSSRYLVKRTGEKVFLECVQDMDHENMFWYRQDPGLGLRLIYFSYDVKMKEKGDIPEGYSVSREKKERFSLILESASTNQTSMYLCASRVGWGEQFFGPGTRLTVL.

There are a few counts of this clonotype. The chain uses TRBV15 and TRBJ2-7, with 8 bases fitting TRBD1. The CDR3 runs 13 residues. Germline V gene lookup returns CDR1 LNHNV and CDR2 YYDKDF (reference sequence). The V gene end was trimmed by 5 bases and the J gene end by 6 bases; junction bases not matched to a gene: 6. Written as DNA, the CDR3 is TGTGCCACCAGCCGCGTAACAGGGGGCGAGCAGTACTTC. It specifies CATSRVTGGEQYF.

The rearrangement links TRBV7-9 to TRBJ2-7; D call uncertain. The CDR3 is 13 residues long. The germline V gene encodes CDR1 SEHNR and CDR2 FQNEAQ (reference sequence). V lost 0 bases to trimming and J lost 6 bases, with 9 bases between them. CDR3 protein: CASSLAVGFEQYF. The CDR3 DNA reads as TGTGCCAGCAGCTTAGCGGTAGGGTTCGAGCAGTACTTC.

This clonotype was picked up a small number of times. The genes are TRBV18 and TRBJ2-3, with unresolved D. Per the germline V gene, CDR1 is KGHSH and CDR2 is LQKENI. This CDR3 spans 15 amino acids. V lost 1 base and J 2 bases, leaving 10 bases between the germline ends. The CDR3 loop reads CASSPQVLHTDTQYF. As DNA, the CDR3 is TGTGCCAGCTCACCACAGGTTCTCCACACAGATACGCAGTATTTT. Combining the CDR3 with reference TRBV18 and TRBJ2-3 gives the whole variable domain NAGVMQNPRHLVRRRGQEARLRCSPMKGHSHVYWYRQLPEEGLKFMVYLQKENIIDESGMPKERFSAEFPKEGPSILRIQQVVRGDSAAYFCASSPQVLHTDTQYFGPGTRLTVL.

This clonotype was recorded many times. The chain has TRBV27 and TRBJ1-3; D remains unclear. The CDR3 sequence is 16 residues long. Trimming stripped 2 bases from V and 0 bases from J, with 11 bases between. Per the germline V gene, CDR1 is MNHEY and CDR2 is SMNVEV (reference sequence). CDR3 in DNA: TGTGCCAGCAGTTTAACGCAGCCATTCTCTGGAAACACCATATATTTT. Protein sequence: CASSLTQPFSGNTIYF.

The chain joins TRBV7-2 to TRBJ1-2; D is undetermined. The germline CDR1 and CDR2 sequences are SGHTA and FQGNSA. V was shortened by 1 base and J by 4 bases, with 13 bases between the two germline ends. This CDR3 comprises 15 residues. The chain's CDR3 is CASSLDSGGVYGYTF. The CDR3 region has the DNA TGTGCCAGCAGCTTAGATTCGGGCGGCGTCTATGGCTACACCTTC.

The CDR3 protein is CASSPRDRGSNQPQHF. The CDR3 DNA reads TGTGCCAGCAGTCCCCGGGACAGGGGAAGCAATCAGCCCCAGCATTTT. The gene calls are TRBV6-5 and TRBJ1-5; TRBD1 aligns across 10 bases. The ends lost 5 bases at V and 1 base at J; junction bases unmatched: 5. The V gene's germline CDR1 is MNHEY and CDR2 SVGAGI. The CDR3 loop spans 16 amino acids.

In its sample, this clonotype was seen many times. The CDR3 bases are TGTGCCAGCAGGCTGGGTCCGCTGGATACGCAGTATTTT. It is translated as CASRLGPLDTQYF. The chain employs TRBV27 and TRBJ2-3; D unclear. Trimming pared 6 bases from V and 6 bases from J, leaving 13 bases between. CDR1 is MNHEY, CDR2 SMNVEV, per germline (reference sequence). The CDR3 totals 13 residues.

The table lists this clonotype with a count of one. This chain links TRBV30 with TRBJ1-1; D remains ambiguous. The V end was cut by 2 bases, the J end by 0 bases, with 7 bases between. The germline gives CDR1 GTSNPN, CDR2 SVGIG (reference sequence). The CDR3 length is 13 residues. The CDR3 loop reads CAWSPTMNTEAFF. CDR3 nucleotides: TGTGCCTGGAGTCCCACAATGAACACTGAAGCTTTCTTT.

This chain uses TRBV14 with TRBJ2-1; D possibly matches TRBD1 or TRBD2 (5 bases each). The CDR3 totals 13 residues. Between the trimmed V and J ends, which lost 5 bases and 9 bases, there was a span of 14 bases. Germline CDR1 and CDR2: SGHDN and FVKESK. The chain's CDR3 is CASSFARDGEQFF. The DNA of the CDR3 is TGTGCCAGCAGCTTCGCCAGGGACGGTGAGCAGTTCTTC.

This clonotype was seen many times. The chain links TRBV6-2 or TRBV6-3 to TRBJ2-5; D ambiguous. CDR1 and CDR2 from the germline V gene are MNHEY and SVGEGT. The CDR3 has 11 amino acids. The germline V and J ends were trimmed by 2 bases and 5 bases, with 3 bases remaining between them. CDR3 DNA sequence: TGTGCCAGCAGTTACAGGGAGACCCAGTACTTC. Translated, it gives CASSYRETQYF.

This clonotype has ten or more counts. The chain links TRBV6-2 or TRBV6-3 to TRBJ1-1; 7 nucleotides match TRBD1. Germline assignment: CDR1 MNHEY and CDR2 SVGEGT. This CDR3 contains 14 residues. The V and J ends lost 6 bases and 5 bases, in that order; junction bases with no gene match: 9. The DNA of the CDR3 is TGTGCCAGCAGAGACCGGGACAGAAGAACTGAAGCTTTCTTT. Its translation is CASRDRDRRTEAFF.

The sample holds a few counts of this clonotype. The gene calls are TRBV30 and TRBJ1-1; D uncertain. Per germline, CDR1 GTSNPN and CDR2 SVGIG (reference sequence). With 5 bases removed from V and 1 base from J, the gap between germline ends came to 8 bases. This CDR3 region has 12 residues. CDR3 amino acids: CAWETGNTEAFF. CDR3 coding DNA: TGTGCCTGGGAGACGGGGAACACTGAAGCTTTCTTT.

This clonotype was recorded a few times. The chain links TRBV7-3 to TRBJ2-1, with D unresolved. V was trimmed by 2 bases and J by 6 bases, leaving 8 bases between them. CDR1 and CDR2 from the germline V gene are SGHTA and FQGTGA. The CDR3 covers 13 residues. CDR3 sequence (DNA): TGTGCCAGCAGCTTATCGACCTTCAATGAGCAGTTCTTC. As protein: CASSLSTFNEQFF.